This record looks at one TCR beta chain sequence and its context. The antigen is unknown. The data derive from a study of post-analysis software for immune sequencing data. On the study more broadly: Relapsing-remitting, secondary progressive and progressive-relapsing multiple sclerosis courses were included.

Sequencing libraries made from TCR beta cDNA carried unique molecular identifiers. The T cell input of roughly 0.9 to 11 million gave roughly 500,000 cDNA molecules. MiXCR, applied by TCRdb to the PCR reads, yields one record per CDR3 protein. Among 740,000 or so distinct CDR3 sequences, 53% were seen once, and the ten largest hold around 4.5%. Overall study results and limits: Elevated frequency relative to controls characterized about 5 TRBV segments in patients, TRBV5-6, TRBV5-1 and TRBV20-1 among them. Samples made in the same batch grouped tightly together by F measure.

V gave up 2 bases and J gave up 0 bases, with 16 bases separating them. There are 17 residues in the CDR3. Germline V lookup: CDR1 SGHAT, CDR2 FQNNGV. The TCR sequence derives from a girl under 18 with multiple sclerosis. The chain employs TRBV11-2 and TRBJ2-5, with unresolved D. Material: blood. As DNA, the CDR3 is TGTGCCAGCAGCTTAATTTCCTGGGGATCGTACCAAGAGACCCAGTACTTC. This gives the protein CASSLISWGSYQETQYF.